These 22 T cell receptor beta chains share one sample of origin, sequenced in a study of CD8 T cells in ankylosing spondylitis. Study-level points and caveats: The study identified a TCR beta motif of eight highly homologous variants that appeared characteristic of ankylosing spondylitis blood.

These receptors' targets are unknown. TCRdb re-called the 5' RACE reads with MiXCR, one entry per CDR3 protein. This table holds under 850,000 distinct CDR3 sequences, roughly 19% found once. The sample was blood, either unsorted or a sorted T cell fraction (not recorded which). The receptors originated from a male donor with ankylosing spondylitis.

This clonotype occurred a few times. The V gene is TRBV12-3 or TRBV12-4, the J gene TRBJ1-2; a possible D gene is TRBD1 (5 bases). The CDR3 has 13 residues. Trimming cost V 6 bases and J 7 bases, with 15 bases left between them. The CDR3 nucleotides read TGTGCCAGCAGGCCCGGGACTGCTATTGGCTACACCTTC. It is translated as CASRPGTAIGYTF.

This clonotype was found a few times. The chain carries TRBV10-3 and TRBJ1-1; D perhaps matches TRBD1 (5 bases). V lost 6 bases and J 8 bases, leaving 13 bases between the germline ends. Germline V CDR1 and CDR2: ENHRY, SYGVKD. The CDR3 runs to 12 residues. The CDR3 DNA is TGTGCCATCAGCCCTAGGGGCGACGAAGCTTTCTTT. This translates into CAISPRGDEAFF.

The V call is TRBV30, the J call TRBJ2-5; D possibly corresponds to TRBD1 (6 bases). The CDR3 covers 11 residues. Trimming stripped 5 bases from V and 2 bases from J, with 6 bases between. Germline V gives CDR1 GTSNPN, CDR2 SVGIG (reference sequence). The CDR3 nucleotides read TGTGCCTGGGGACAGCAAGAGACCCAGTACTTC. Its protein product is CAWGQQETQYF.

The chain recombines TRBV12-3 or TRBV12-4 with TRBJ2-5; 13 bases line up with TRBD2. The CDR3 runs 16 residues. V was pared by 3 bases and J by 0 bases, with 1 base of the junction left unmatched. For the CDR3, the DNA is TGTGCCAGCAGTTTCGGACTAGCGGGGGACCAAGAGACCCAGTACTTC. Its protein product is CASSFGLAGDQETQYF.

This sequence joins TRBV7-2 and TRBJ2-1; D gene uncertain. The CDR3 runs 14 residues. Germline values: CDR1 SGHTA, CDR2 FQGNSA. Trimming removed 3 bases from V and 9 bases from J, with 15 bases in between. The CDR3 spells CASSFRLRSGEQFF. DNA for the CDR3: TGTGCCAGCAGCTTTCGGCTCCGATCCGGTGAGCAGTTCTTC.

V usage is TRBV5-8 and J usage is TRBJ2-6, with 7 bases aligning to TRBD2. V dropped 4 bases and J dropped 0; count of bases not matched to a gene: 10. Germline CDR1 SGHTS, CDR2 YDEGEE. CDR3 length: 18 amino acids. CDR3 residues: CASSAVAGVASGANVLTF. The CDR3 bases are TGTGCCAGCAGCGCCGTGGCGGGAGTGGCCTCTGGGGCCAACGTCCTGACTTTC.

The chain couples TRBV27 to TRBJ2-3; a possible D gene is TRBD2 (7 bases). Germline V CDR1 and CDR2: MNHEY, SMNVEV (reference sequence). The CDR3 has 15 residues. V was trimmed by 7 bases and J by 1 base, leaving 15 bases between them. CDR3 coding DNA: TGTGCCAGCACCTTTGGGGGGGCGGGCACAGATACGCAGTATTTT. It encodes CASTFGGAGTDTQYF.

The chain has TRBV20-1 and TRBJ2-7; 10 bases match TRBD1. Germline CDR1 is DFQATT and CDR2 is SNEGSKA (reference sequence). V lost 7 bases and J lost 5; bases outside the gene matches: 14. The CDR3 runs 15 residues. CDR3 amino acids: CSVEAGTGARDEQYF. CDR3 nucleotides: TGCAGTGTTGAGGCCGGGACAGGGGCACGAGACGAGCAGTACTTC.

This clonotype was seen a few times. The chain couples TRBV7-8 to TRBJ1-6; tentatively, D is TRBD1 (6 bases). CDR1 is SGHVS, CDR2 FQNEAQ, per germline. Trimming removed 1 base from V and 7 bases from J, with 14 bases in between. This CDR3 has 16 residues. This chain's CDR3 is CASSLVQGRGNSPLHF. The CDR3 nucleotides are TGTGCCAGCAGCTTAGTGCAAGGCAGGGGAAATTCACCCCTCCACTTT.

The table lists this clonotype with a few counts. For the CDR3, the DNA is TGTGCCAGCACCGGAGGACTCAAGAACACCGGGGAGCTGTTTTTT. Its translation: CASTGGLKNTGELFF. This chain joins TRBV28 and TRBJ2-2; D is perhaps TRBD2 (5 bases). The CDR3 has 15 residues. In germline, CDR1 is MDHEN, CDR2 SYDVKM. The V end lost 7 bases, the J end lost 1 base, and 13 bases lay between the germline ends.

The chain carries TRBV4-1 and TRBJ1-1; 7 bases fit TRBD1. The V segment lost 4 bases and the J segment 5 bases; nucleotides outside the gene matches: 10. Per the germline V gene, CDR1 is MGHRA and CDR2 is YSYEKL. This CDR3 is built from 15 residues. This chain's CDR3 is CASSLFQGEGTEAFF. The CDR3 bases are TGCGCCAGCAGCCTGTTCCAGGGGGAAGGGACTGAAGCTTTCTTT.

The chain joins TRBV4-3 to TRBJ2-1; the D is unclear. The CDR3 spans 16 residues. Germline assignment: CDR1 LGHNA and CDR2 YSLEER. Trimming left V 1 base short and J 0 bases short, with 10 bases between. DNA of the CDR3: TGCGCCAGCAGCCAAGTCCGGTTTGGCTCCTACAATGAGCAGTTCTTC. Its protein is CASSQVRFGSYNEQFF.

The rearrangement joins TRBV2 to TRBJ2-3, with D perhaps TRBD2 (6 bases). This CDR3 is built from 18 residues. With 6 bases removed from V and 0 bases from J, the gap between germline ends came to 22 bases. Germline CDR1 SNHLY, CDR2 FYNNEI. In DNA form, the CDR3 reads TGTGCCAGCAGCGAGATAGGCATACCAAGCGGGAGCACAGATACGCAGTATTTT. The encoded protein is CASSEIGIPSGSTDTQYF.

This chain connects TRBV7-9 to TRBJ1-1; the D gene is possibly TRBD1 (5 bases). Trimming took off 8 bases at V and 3 bases at J, with 22 bases between the two ends. The V gene's germline CDR1 is SEHNR and CDR2 FQNEAQ (reference sequence). CDR3 length: 16 amino acids. The CDR3: CASEQVLLGTDTEAFF. Written as DNA, the CDR3 is TGTGCCAGCGAACAGGTCCTGCTGGGCACGGACACTGAAGCTTTCTTT. Full variable domain (outside the CDR3, taken from reference TRBV7-9 and TRBJ1-1): DTGVSQNPRHKITKRGQNVTFRCDPISEHNRLYWYRQTLGQGPEFLTYFQNEAQLEKSRLLSDRFSAERPKGSFSTLEIQRTEQGDSAMYLCASEQVLLGTDTEAFFGQGTRLTVV.

The chain couples TRBV7-2 to TRBJ2-1; 9 bases match TRBD2. The CDR3 is made up of 17 amino acids. V shed 5 bases and J 0 bases; nucleotides not matched to a gene: 8. Per germline, CDR1 SGHTA and CDR2 FQGNSA. CDR3 region: CASSISFSGSSYNEQFF. CDR3 sequence (DNA): TGTGCCAGCAGCATAAGTTTTAGCGGGAGCTCCTACAATGAGCAGTTCTTC.

This clonotype was picked up many times. The chain joins TRBV12-3 or TRBV12-4 to TRBJ1-4; perhaps TRBD1 as D (5 bases). The CDR3 consists of 15 residues. Trimming stripped 6 bases from V and 6 bases from J, with 17 bases between. CDR3 amino acids: CASSRPGGGDEKLFF. CDR3 DNA sequence: TGTGCCAGCAGCAGACCAGGCGGGGGGGATGAAAAACTGTTTTTT.

This clonotype has just a few counts. This chain connects TRBV7-3 to TRBJ1-3; the D gene is possibly TRBD1 (5 bases). Trimming removed 2 bases at V and 7 bases at J, with 21 bases between. The CDR3 sequence is 17 residues long. Per germline, CDR1 SGHTA and CDR2 FQGTGA. CDR3 region: CASSLQNSGTPANTIYF. The CDR3 nucleotides read TGTGCCAGCAGCTTACAGAATTCCGGGACCCCCGCCAACACCATATATTTT. Combining the CDR3 with reference TRBV7-3 and TRBJ1-3 gives the whole variable domain GAGVSQTPSNKVTEKGKYVELRCDPISGHTALYWYRQSLGQGPEFLIYFQGTGAADDSGLPNDRFFAVRPEGSVSTLKIQRTERGDSAVYLCASSLQNSGTPANTIYFGEGSWLTVV.

This clonotype showed up just a few times. This sequence may be a read error, since a much larger clone differs from it by one base. The gene calls are TRBV12-3 or TRBV12-4 and TRBJ1-5; TRBD1 might be the D (5 bases). The CDR3 totals 12 residues. Trimming left V 3 bases short and J 6 bases short, with 6 bases between. DNA for the CDR3: TGTGCCAGCAGTTTTGGGACTCAGCCCCAGCATTTT. This sequence encodes CASSFGTQPQHF.

The CDR3 nucleotides read TGTGCCAGCAGCCTAGACTTAGACCAAGAGACCCAGTACTTC. It is translated as CASSLDLDQETQYF. The rearrangement uses TRBV28 and TRBJ2-5; D remains ambiguous. CDR3 length: 14 residues. Germline-derived CDR1 and CDR2 are MDHEN and SYDVKM. The V gene lost 6 bases and the J gene lost 0 bases, with 11 bases spanning the gap.

The chain employs TRBV27 and TRBJ1-2; D unclear. The CDR3 is made up of 13 amino acids. CDR1 is MNHEY, CDR2 SMNVEV, per germline (reference sequence). V lost 5 bases and J 2 bases, leaving 9 bases between the germline ends. The CDR3 loop is CASSPFSNYGYTF. The CDR3 nucleotides are TGTGCCAGCAGTCCCTTTTCAAACTATGGCTACACCTTC.

The rearrangement links TRBV20-1 to TRBJ2-1, with D tentatively TRBD1 or TRBD2 (5 bases each). This CDR3 is built from 15 residues. Germline CDR1 is DFQATT and CDR2 is SNEGSKA (reference sequence). Trimming removed 2 bases from V and 5 bases from J, with 16 bases in between. Written as DNA, the CDR3 is TGCAGTGCTAGATTACCGGGACGTATGAACAATGAGCAGTTCTTC. It translates to CSARLPGRMNNEQFF.

This clonotype was seen more than once but under ten times. The chain employs TRBV5-1 and TRBJ1-1, with D possibly matching TRBD1 (5 bases). Germline V gene sequence: CDR1 SGHRS, CDR2 YFSETQ. This CDR3 has 15 residues. V was shortened by 4 bases and J by 4 bases, with 17 bases between the two germline ends. For the CDR3, the DNA is TGCGCCAGCAGCATCGAGGGTGCCAGGGTCACTGAAGCTTTCTTT. The encoded protein is CASSIEGARVTEAFF.